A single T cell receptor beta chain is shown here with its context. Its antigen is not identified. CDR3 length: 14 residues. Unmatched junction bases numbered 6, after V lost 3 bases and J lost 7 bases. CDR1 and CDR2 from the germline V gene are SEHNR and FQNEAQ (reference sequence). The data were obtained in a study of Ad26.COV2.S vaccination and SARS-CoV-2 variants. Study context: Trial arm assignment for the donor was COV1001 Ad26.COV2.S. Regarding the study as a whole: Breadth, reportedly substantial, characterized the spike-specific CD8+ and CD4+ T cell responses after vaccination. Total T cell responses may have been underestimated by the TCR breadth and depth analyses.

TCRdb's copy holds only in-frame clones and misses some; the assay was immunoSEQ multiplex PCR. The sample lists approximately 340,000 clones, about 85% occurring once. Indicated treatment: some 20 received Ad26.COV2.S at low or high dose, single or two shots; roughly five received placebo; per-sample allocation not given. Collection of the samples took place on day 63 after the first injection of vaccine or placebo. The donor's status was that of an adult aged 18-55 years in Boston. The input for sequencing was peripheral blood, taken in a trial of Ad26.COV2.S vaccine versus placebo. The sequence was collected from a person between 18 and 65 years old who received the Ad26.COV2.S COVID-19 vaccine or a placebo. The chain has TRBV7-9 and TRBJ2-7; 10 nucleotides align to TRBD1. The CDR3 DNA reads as TGTGCCAGCAGCTTGAGACAGGGGGCTATTGAGCAGTACTTC. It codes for CASSLRQGAIEQYF.